This T cell receptor beta chain emerged from a study of T cell changes during pregnancy in multiple sclerosis. This CDR3 spans 16 amino acids. Germline V gives CDR1 SEHNR, CDR2 FQNEAQ (reference sequence). V lost 5 bases, J lost 4 bases, and 11 bases stayed unmatched. Profiling relied on immunoSEQ multiplex PCR, and the TCRdb table lists in-frame clones only, not all of them. The sample lists about 20,000 clones; 75% to 90% were seen once. The sample in question was CD8+ T cells from peripheral blood mononuclear cells, obtained in the third trimester of pregnancy. The source is a female donor in good health, enrolled as a control in a pregnancy study. The V gene is TRBV7-9, the J gene TRBJ1-5; 7 positions match TRBD1. The DNA for the CDR3 is TGTGCCAGCAGCGCCGAACCGGACAGGTGGAATCAGCCCCAGCATTTT. It encodes CASSAEPDRWNQPQHF.